This T cell receptor (beta chain) was captured by sequencing in a study of human T cells and chemical hapten exposure. On the study more broadly: DPC at 0.01% went onto the upper back in patch tests, read at 6 days. Whole-study results and caveats: No alteration of TCRs above 1 in 1000 frequency was seen with DPC sensitization. Every donor had alopecia, and their immune response may therefore differ from healthy people's. Controls had significantly fewer large CDR3 similarity clusters than were formed by expanded TCRs.

This clonotype was picked up many times. What it recognizes is unknown. The CDR3 is made up of 15 amino acids. Trimming removed 4 bases from V and 4 bases from J; junction bases left unmatched: 3. TCRdb itself ran the RACE reads through MiXCR, one entry per CDR3 protein. The sample lists some 44,000 distinct CDR3 sequences; about 9.8% were seen once. Sample time point: patch test 2, 6 weeks after DPC sensitization. Treatment noted: therapeutic diphenylcyclopropenone sensitization with weekly scalp DPC. The V and J genes are TRBV12-3 or TRBV12-4 and TRBJ1-5; 11 bases match TRBD1. The source material was whole blood, sampled in connection with sensitization to the hapten diphenylcyclopropenone (DPC). This TCR derives from a woman between 35 and 50 years old with alopecia areata. Some clones in this sample may be carry-over from other donors' samples. The CDR3 sequence is CASSSRDRGNQPQHF. The CDR3 DNA reads TGTGCCAGCAGTTCCCGGGACAGGGGGAATCAGCCCCAGCATTTT.